Presented here are 29 T cell receptor beta chains from one specimen sequenced in a study of CD8 T cells in ankylosing spondylitis. Each CDR3 protein is one row after TCRdb ran MiXCR on the 5' RACE reads. The table shows about 240,000 distinct CDR3 sequences, with roughly 8.6% occurring only once. Material: blood, either unsorted or a sorted T cell fraction (not recorded which). The source is a male donor with ankylosing spondylitis or in good health (not recorded which).

This clonotype has ten or more counts. The chain carries TRBV7-2 and TRBJ1-2; weak D call: TRBD1 (6 bases). The CDR3 has 12 amino acids. V was clipped by 5 bases and J by 9 bases, with 13 bases between them. The germline V gene has CDR1 SGHTA and CDR2 FQGNSA. CDR3 nucleotide sequence: TGTGCCAGCAGCGTTACAGGGTATCGCTACACCTTC. Amino acid sequence: CASSVTGYRYTF.

This clonotype was observed many times. The gene calls are TRBV5-1 and TRBJ1-1; 8 nucleotides match TRBD1. The CDR3 runs to 11 residues. Trimming removed 3 bases from V and 11 bases from J; junction bases left unmatched: 3. Germline V gene lookup returns CDR1 SGHRS and CDR2 YFSETQ. This chain's CDR3 is CASSSDRVAFF. In DNA form, the CDR3 reads TGCGCCAGCAGCTCGGACAGGGTCGCTTTCTTT.

This clonotype was detected ten times or more. CDR3 region: CASSLQGNYGYTF. The DNA for the CDR3 is TGTGCCAGCAGCTTGCAGGGAAACTATGGCTACACCTTC. The V and J genes are TRBV5-6 and TRBJ1-2; TRBD1 is a possible D gene (5 bases). The CDR3 extends over 13 amino acids. Trimming left V 1 base short and J 2 bases short, with 6 bases between. CDR1 SGHDT and CDR2 YYEEEE come from the germline V gene.

This clonotype has just a few counts. This chain links TRBV5-1 with TRBJ2-7; TRBD2 aligns across 11 bases. This CDR3 is built from 15 residues. Trimming at V came to 2 bases and at J to 7 bases, leaving 8 bases not matched to a gene. CDR1 is SGHRS and CDR2 is YFSETQ in the germline V gene. The CDR3 nucleotides are TGCGCCAGCAGCTTAACTAGCGGGAGCGGCCGGGAGCAGTACTTC. Residues: CASSLTSGSGREQYF. Based on the CDR3 plus reference TRBV5-1 and TRBJ2-7, the full variable domain is KAGVTQTPRYLIKTRGQQVTLSCSPISGHRSVSWYQQTPGQGLQFLFEYFSETQRNKGNFPGRFSGRQFSNSRSEMNVSTLELGDSALYLCASSLTSGSGREQYFGPGTRLTVT.

The table lists this clonotype with many counts. J is TRBJ1-2 and V is TRBV29-1; D is ambiguous. Trimming took off 4 bases at V and 4 bases at J, with 7 bases between the two ends. The CDR3 spans 11 residues. Per germline, CDR1 SQVTM and CDR2 ANQGSEA. This CDR3 reads CSVGGSYGYTF. The CDR3 DNA reads as TGCAGCGTTGGAGGTAGCTATGGCTACACCTTC.

This clonotype was observed a handful of times. The V call is TRBV2, the J call TRBJ2-1; unclear D gene. V lost 3 bases to trimming and J lost 3 bases, with 9 bases between them. Germline V CDR1 and CDR2: SNHLY, FYNNEI. This CDR3 is 14 amino acids long. The CDR3 coding sequence is TGTGCCAGCAGTGACCAAGGCCTCTACAATGAGCAGTTCTTC. Its translation: CASSDQGLYNEQFF. The full variable domain, in which reference TRBV2 and TRBJ2-1 provide the parts outside the CDR3, is EPEVTQTPSHQVTQMGQEVILRCVPISNHLYFYWYRQILGQKVEFLVSFYNNEISEKSEIFDDQFSVERPDGSNFTLKIRSTKLEDSAMYFCASSDQGLYNEQFFGPGTRLTVL.

This clonotype was detected many times. The V call is TRBV20-1, the J call TRBJ1-1; D call uncertain. V was clipped by 2 bases and J by 4 bases, with 17 bases between them. The CDR3 sequence is 15 residues long. The germline CDR1 and CDR2 sequences are DFQATT and SNEGSKA (reference sequence). The CDR3 bases are TGCAGTGCTAGAAAGTTCCGGGCTACGAGCACTGAAGCTTTCTTT. This translates into CSARKFRATSTEAFF.

This clonotype was picked up many times. This chain uses TRBV20-1 with TRBJ2-1, with TRBD2 matching over 10 bases. CDR1 is DFQATT and CDR2 is SNEGSKA in the germline V gene (reference sequence). This CDR3 is 15 amino acids long. V was pared by 5 bases and J by 2 bases, with 6 bases of the junction left unmatched. DNA of the CDR3: TGCAGTGCTGCCGGGACTAGCGCGGCCTACAATGAGCAGTTCTTC. Protein sequence: CSAAGTSAAYNEQFF.

This clonotype showed up many times. The chain joins TRBV15 to TRBJ1-4; maybe TRBD1 (5 bases). The CDR3 is 15 residues long. The ends were cut back, 0 bases at V and 8 bases at J, with 13 bases in the middle. CDR1 is LNHNV, CDR2 YYDKDF, per germline (reference sequence). The CDR3 reads CATSRDGGENEKLFF. The CDR3 DNA reads TGTGCCACCAGCAGAGATGGAGGGGAAAACGAAAAACTGTTTTTT.

This clonotype was detected ten times or more. V gene TRBV7-9 combines with J gene TRBJ2-3, with 7 bases matching TRBD2. V lost 3 bases, J lost 2 bases, and 8 bases stayed unmatched. CDR1 is SEHNR and CDR2 is FQNEAQ in the germline V gene (reference sequence). The CDR3 totals 16 residues. The CDR3 nucleotides are TGTGCCAGCAGCTTGGAGGGAGGGAAACCCACAGATACGCAGTATTTT. The encoded protein is CASSLEGGKPTDTQYF.

This clonotype was picked up many times. This chain uses TRBV5-1 with TRBJ2-7; 8 nucleotides agree with TRBD1. The CDR3 is 14 amino acids. Germline values: CDR1 SGHRS, CDR2 YFSETQ. With V trimmed by 0 bases and J by 2 bases, 1 base remained unmatched. The CDR3 region has the DNA TGCGCCAGCAGCTTGGGGGACAGGACCTACGAGCAGTACTTC. As protein: CASSLGDRTYEQYF.

At least ten counts were recorded for this clonotype. The J gene is TRBJ1-2, the V gene TRBV7-2, with a weak D call TRBD1 (5 bases). Trimming took off 5 bases at V and 1 base at J, with 20 bases between the two ends. Germline V lookup: CDR1 SGHTA, CDR2 FQGNSA. The CDR3 runs 17 residues. The chain's CDR3 is CASSAAGTEMYNYGYTF. CDR3 nucleotides: TGTGCCAGCAGCGCGGCGGGGACGGAGATGTATAACTATGGCTACACCTTC.

V is TRBV27 and J is TRBJ1-2, with D possibly being TRBD1 (5 bases). CDR1 and CDR2 (germline): MNHEY, SMNVEV (reference sequence). Trimming cost V 3 bases and J 8 bases, with 22 bases left between them. The CDR3 loop spans 16 amino acids. The CDR3 nucleotides are TGTGCCAGCAGTTTGCAGGTTCCCCAGGGAATGGGGGGCTACACCTTC. This gives the protein CASSLQVPQGMGGYTF.

This clonotype was seen more than once but under ten times. The chain recombines TRBV7-3 with TRBJ2-1; D not certain. V dropped 1 base and J dropped 15 bases, with 10 bases sitting between them. Germline V gene lookup returns CDR1 SGHTA and CDR2 FQGTGA. This CDR3 spans 11 amino acids. For the CDR3, the DNA is TGTGCCAGCAGCTTAAGTGGTCGACTGTTCTTC. This codes for CASSLSGRLFF. Based on the CDR3 plus reference TRBV7-3 and TRBJ2-1, the full variable domain is GAGVSQTPSNKVTEKGKYVELRCDPISGHTALYWYRQSLGQGPEFLIYFQGTGAADDSGLPNDRFFAVRPEGSVSTLKIQRTERGDSAVYLCASSLSGRLFFGPGTRLTVL.

This clonotype occurred many times. This chain links TRBV29-1 with TRBJ2-1; D is unclear. Per the germline V gene, CDR1 is SQVTM and CDR2 is ANQGSEA. V gave up 2 bases and J gave up 12 bases, with 11 bases separating them. The CDR3 runs to 11 residues. The CDR3 protein is CSVEPPYGQFF. CDR3 bases: TGCAGCGTTGAACCCCCTTATGGGCAGTTCTTC.

This clonotype has just a few counts. The chain couples TRBV6-2 or TRBV6-3 to TRBJ2-1; tentatively, D is TRBD1 (6 bases). The V and J ends lost 10 bases and 3 bases respectively, with 16 bases between them. The CDR3 is 14 amino acids. CDR1 and CDR2 from the germline V gene are MNHEY and SVGEGT. The CDR3 sequence: CATRRQAGYNEQFF. The CDR3 nucleotides read TGTGCCACCCGGCGACAGGCAGGCTACAATGAGCAGTTCTTC.

This clonotype has more than one count but fewer than ten. The V call is TRBV4-1, the J call TRBJ2-1; the match to TRBD2 covers 8 bases. The trim removed 0 bases at V and 8 bases at J, leaving 6 bases unmatched. This CDR3 spans 15 amino acids. From germline, CDR1 is MGHRA and CDR2 YSYEKL. The CDR3 region has the DNA TGCGCCAGCAGCCAAGAACCGGGGGGGTGGTATGAGCAGTTCTTC. The encoded protein is CASSQEPGGWYEQFF.

This clonotype has a count of ten or more. The rearrangement uses TRBV5-1 and TRBJ2-5; 10 positions agree with TRBD2. Germline-derived CDR1 and CDR2 are SGHRS and YFSETQ. The CDR3 is 15 residues long. V was clipped by 4 bases and J by 5 bases; unmatched bases: 8. In nucleotides, the CDR3 is TGCGCCAGCAGCCCGGCTAGCGGGAGTATGGAGACCCAGTACTTC. It specifies CASSPASGSMETQYF.

This clonotype was found a few times. The chain links TRBV25-1 to TRBJ1-6, with a possible D match to TRBD1 (5 bases). The CDR3 sequence is 15 residues long. Germline-derived CDR1 and CDR2 are MGHDK and SYGVNS. Trimming left V 5 bases short and J 1 base short, with 9 bases between. The CDR3 protein is CASSREGSYNSPLHF. The CDR3 region has the DNA TGTGCCAGCAGTCGGGAGGGGTCCTATAATTCACCCCTCCACTTT.

The sample holds many counts of this clonotype. The chain has TRBV5-1 and TRBJ2-2; D is unclear. This CDR3 is 13 amino acids long. Trimming removed 4 bases at V and 1 base at J, with 5 bases between. CDR1 is SGHRS, CDR2 YFSETQ, per germline. The CDR3 DNA is TGCGCCAGCAGCGTGCGGAACACCGGGGAGCTGTTTTTT. Translation gives CASSVRNTGELFF.

In its sample, this clonotype was seen a few times. The gene calls are TRBV19 and TRBJ2-7; perhaps TRBD2 as D (6 bases). CDR1 is LNHDA, CDR2 SQIVND, per germline (reference sequence). The CDR3 loop spans 16 amino acids. The ends were cut back, 5 bases at V and 0 bases at J, with 17 bases in the middle. The CDR3 loop reads CASSSRGGRSSYEQYF. The CDR3 bases are TGTGCCAGTAGTTCTCGGGGAGGCAGGAGCTCCTACGAGCAGTACTTC.

This clonotype has more than one count but fewer than ten. V usage is TRBV30 and J usage is TRBJ1-1; weak D call: TRBD1 (6 bases). Trimming cost V 2 bases and J 6 bases, with 13 bases left between them. Germline V CDR1 and CDR2: GTSNPN, SVGIG (reference sequence). The CDR3 covers 13 residues. The CDR3 nucleotides are TGTGCCTGGAGTTGGGGGGGCACCGCTGAAGCTTTCTTT. Its protein product is CAWSWGGTAEAFF.

Note on this clonotype: This could be a read error, since a much larger clone is one nucleotide away. This chain uses TRBV20-1 with TRBJ2-7, with D tentatively TRBD2 (6 bases). The CDR3 is 12 residues long. V was trimmed by 5 bases and J by 3 bases, leaving 11 bases between them. Germline assignment: CDR1 DFQATT and CDR2 SNEGSKA (reference sequence). The CDR3 loop is CSAVGLSYEQYF. CDR3 sequence (DNA): TGCAGTGCTGTGGGACTTAGCTACGAGCAGTACTTC.

This clonotype was detected ten times or more. The chain joins TRBV4-3 to TRBJ1-5; D remains ambiguous. Deletions cut 0 bases from V and 4 bases from J, with 10 bases between. In germline, CDR1 is LGHNA, CDR2 YSLEER. This CDR3 has 15 amino acids. DNA of the CDR3: TGCGCCAGCAGCCAAGATCAAGGGTCGAATCAGCCCCAGCATTTT. Protein sequence: CASSQDQGSNQPQHF.

This clonotype was found many times. The DNA is omitted, as the CDR3 cannot be located on it reliably, and the CDR3 follows TCRdb's listing. The chain has TRBV5-1 and TRBJ2-2; the table's D call, TRBD1, has no DNA check behind it. The CDR3 length is 14 residues, termini included. CDR1 and CDR2 from the germline V gene are SGHRS and YFSETQ. This CDR3 reads CASNPGQYVGELFF.

This clonotype was counted only a few times. The rearrangement joins TRBV30 to TRBJ2-1; D remains unclear. The CDR3 runs 13 residues. Trimming pared 4 bases from V and 5 bases from J, leaving 12 bases between. Germline assignment: CDR1 GTSNPN and CDR2 SVGIG (reference sequence). The CDR3 is CAWNYHGDNEQFF. The CDR3, as DNA: TGTGCCTGGAATTACCACGGCGACAATGAGCAGTTCTTC.

This clonotype was observed many times. This chain uses TRBV28 with TRBJ1-5; the D is unclear. Germline values: CDR1 MDHEN, CDR2 SYDVKM. Between the trimmed V and J ends, which lost 8 bases and 0 bases, there was a span of 8 bases. The CDR3 sequence is 13 residues long. The CDR3 DNA sequence: TGTGCCAGCTATTACGGTAGCAATCAGCCCCAGCATTTT. It codes for CASYYGSNQPQHF. Supplemented by reference TRBV28 and TRBJ1-5, the full variable domain reads DVKVTQSSRYLVKRTGEKVFLECVQDMDHENMFWYRQDPGLGLRLIYFSYDVKMKEKGDIPEGYSVSREKKERFSLILESASTNQTSMYLCASYYGSNQPQHFGDGTRLSIL.

The rearrangement links TRBV5-1 to TRBJ2-2; 9 bases are shared with TRBD1. Per germline, CDR1 SGHRS and CDR2 YFSETQ. This CDR3 is 15 amino acids long. Trimming removed 4 bases from V and 6 bases from J; junction bases left unmatched: 7. CDR3 sequence (DNA): TGCGCCAGCAGCCAGGGACAGGGTCCCCCCGGGGAGCTGTTTTTT. This gives the protein CASSQGQGPPGELFF.

The sample holds many counts of this clonotype. The chain joins TRBV12-3 or TRBV12-4 to TRBJ1-2; perhaps TRBD1 as D (6 bases). The CDR3 consists of 14 residues. Between the trimmed V and J ends, which lost 6 bases and 3 bases, there was a span of 14 bases. CDR3 DNA: TGTGCCAGCAGCCTCCTAAACAGGGACTATGGCTACACCTTC. This codes for CASSLLNRDYGYTF.